This record looks at one T cell receptor (beta chain) sequence and its context. Its antigen specificity is not known. Per-base quality was not reported, and no clone a single base away is much larger than it. Deletion took 5 bases off V and 1 base off J, with a span of 11 bases between the germline ends. From the germline V gene, CDR1 is SGHTA and CDR2 is FQGNSA. The CDR3 covers 14 residues, taking in both the cysteine and the phenylalanine. Here the CDR3 DNA is all that survives: 42 bases in frame from base 1. At one collaborating source in Seattle, patients were enrolled during active infection and were followed longitudinally through the course of disease. Collaborating institutions collected whole blood in K2EDTA tubes following their own protocols. For TCRbeta analysis, collaborator samples were shipped as frozen whole blood, as isolated PBMCs, or as DNA extracted from either sample type. The data derive from a study of blood T cell repertoires in COVID-19 (dated by TCRdb to 2018 to 2021). Turning to the overall study: Samples from collaborators originated in the United States, Italy and Spain and spanned both the acute and convalescent phases of COVID-19. The prospective study material was composed of cDNA or gDNA derived from T cells, B-cell-depleted T cells, or PBMCs. The dataset comprised deeply sampled blood TCRbeta repertoires from subjects exposed to, actively infected with, or recovered from COVID-19. The repertoires were released in a freely available public database meant as a resource for research on the immune response to SARS-CoV-2. Samples came from the ongoing ImmuneRACE study (first 160 participants) plus 1,254 subjects from 6 global collaborators. A de-identified subject ID, COVID-19 status, age in years and sex were almost always included in the sample metadata. HLA class I and class II types, where available, came from metadata supplied by the sample provider rather than from assay-based typing.

TCRbeta CDR3 regions were amplified from genomic DNA by means of the immunoSEQ Assay, a bias-controlled multiplex PCR. The original methods were these. The number of nucleated cells in each sample was estimated by amplification of reference gene primers within the assay. Sequence reads were collapsed and filtered to measure the absolute abundance of every unique TCRbeta CDR3 rearrangement. For each sample, productive Simpson clonality was calculated as the square root of Simpson's diversity index across productive rearrangements. TCRdb carries this immuneACCESS record with in-frame sequences only. Its versions omit some clonotypes, under half of them owing to an unresolved V gene in the studies checked, with the rest unexplained. Clone size and the V and J calls come from that table; the DNA yielded D and trimming. This sample is represented by 100,000 to 150,000 clones; around nine tenths of them were singletons. The ten most abundant clones make up approximately 10% of the sample.

The paper as a whole reports these results and caveats: How much clinical and demographic metadata was included differed by source and by participant, and the metadata was provided uncurated.

The specimen sequenced was peripheral blood. Rearrangement joined TRBV7-2 to TRBJ1-1; the D gene is unclear. The source of this sequence is a woman between 65 and 79 years old with COVID-19, enrolled during active disease. The CDR3 corresponds to CASSPQFGNTEAFF. The nucleotides read TGTGCCAGCAGCCCCCAGTTTGGGAACACTGAAGCTTTCTTT.